This T cell receptor (beta chain) appears in the sequencing data of a study of cytomegalovirus exposure and HLA in healthy donors. Overall study results and limits: Sequencing likely generated an artifact that appeared as a cluster of highly shared sequence variants. It has been reported that TCR beta sequences accurately predicted the HLA-A and HLA-B alleles of most subjects. Earlier analysis yielded a pattern in which most TCR beta V segments were productive about 90% or about 30% of the time.

As regards this clone: Its antigen remains unknown.

Researchers ran the PCR with 60 Vbeta and 13 Jbeta primers. Some clones are missing from TCRdb's copy, which holds only in-frame ones; the method was immunoSEQ multiplex PCR. The sample holds some 100,000 clones, 60% to 80% seen once. The V and J ends lost 0 bases and 5 bases, in that order; junction bases with no gene match: 8. Germline V gene sequence: CDR1 SGHRS, CDR2 YFSETQ. This CDR3 is 16 amino acids long. The chain links TRBV5-1 to TRBJ2-5; 9 nucleotides line up with TRBD1. The source is a man aged 45-65 years in good health and CMV-seropositive. Sequencing was performed on PBMCs. CDR3 coding DNA: TGCGCCAGCAGCTTGGGAGACAGGGGGTCCCAGGAGACCCAGTACTTC. Translation: CASSLGDRGSQETQYF.